This record concerns one TCR beta chain sequence. Its antigen is not identified. Individual cDNA molecules carried attached unique molecular identifiers. TCRdb independently ran MiXCR on the 5' RACE reads; one entry per CDR3 protein. In the table there are about 52,000 distinct CDR3 sequences, approximately 11% of which are singletons. This CDR3 contains 16 residues. V lost 4 bases to trimming and J lost 0 bases; unmatched junction nucleotides: 4. Per germline, CDR1 SGHTA and CDR2 FQGNSA. These data are taken from a study of early T cells in non-severe SARS-CoV-2 infection. Turning to the study itself: Sequencing of unsorted whole blood was done on bulk RNA, leaving chains unpaired.

Study-wide findings and caveats: Anti-spike CD8 responses were favored in VDJdb matching, and private and CD4 specificities were missed.

The sample consisted of whole blood. The V call is TRBV7-2, the J call TRBJ2-1, with 9 bases fitting TRBD2. The receptor was derived from an adult who was a healthcare worker with PCR-confirmed SARS-CoV-2 infection or an uninfected control (not recorded which). The CDR3 region is CASSSGLAPSYNEQFF. The DNA for the CDR3 is TGTGCCAGCAGCTCCGGACTAGCGCCCTCCTACAATGAGCAGTTCTTC.